This passage covers 15 T cell receptor beta chains from one sample sequenced in a study of T cell responses to AZD1222 COVID-19 vaccine. Sequencing was performed with immunoSEQ multiplex PCR; in TCRdb, only in-frame clones are kept and a portion is missing. The sample contains 75,000 to 100,000 clones, approximately 90% of which appear only once. Sequencing used peripheral blood, obtained on day 0 of AZD1222 vaccination. These receptors came from an adult in good health.

V is TRBV4-3 and J is TRBJ2-7; tentative D call: TRBD1 (6 bases). Trimming left V 0 bases short and J 2 bases short, with 11 bases between. In germline, CDR1 is LGHNA, CDR2 YSLEER. The CDR3 is 15 residues long. The CDR3 nucleotides are TGCGCCAGCAGCCAAGAACAGGGCCCCCCCTACGAGCAGTACTTC. Its translation is CASSQEQGPPYEQYF.

CDR3 in DNA: TGTGCCAGCAGCTTGATAGGCACTGAAGCTTTCTTT. Its protein product is CASSLIGTEAFF. The chain links TRBV11-1 to TRBJ1-1; D gene unclear. V shed 3 bases and J shed 4 bases, with 6 bases lying between them. CDR1 SGHAT and CDR2 FQDESV come from the germline V gene (reference sequence). This CDR3 has 12 residues.

J is TRBJ1-2 and V is TRBV6-1; 7 bases match TRBD1. Germline CDR1 MNHNS, CDR2 SASEGT. The trim removed 0 bases at V and 6 bases at J, leaving 13 bases unmatched. The CDR3 is 17 amino acids. The CDR3 loop reads CASSEAPLGGGVDGYTF. The CDR3 nucleotides read TGTGCCAGCAGTGAAGCCCCGTTAGGAGGGGGCGTTGATGGCTACACCTTC.

The rearrangement uses TRBV18 and TRBJ1-1; D remains unclear. V was pared by 3 bases and J by 3 bases, with 11 bases between. CDR3 length equals 14 residues. The germline V gene has CDR1 KGHSH and CDR2 LQKENI. In nucleotides, the CDR3 is TGTGCCAGCTCACCCGGTCCGGTGGACACTGAAGCTTTCTTT. Translated: CASSPGPVDTEAFF.

The chain recombines TRBV9 with TRBJ2-3; D ambiguous. The CDR3 sequence is 13 residues long. Germline V gene lookup returns CDR1 SGDLS and CDR2 YYNGEE. V was clipped by 1 base and J by 2 bases, with 5 bases between them. CDR3 loop: CASSVLDTDTQYF. For the CDR3, the DNA is TGTGCCAGCAGCGTACTGGACACAGATACGCAGTATTTT.

The chain is built from TRBV4-1 and TRBJ2-7; 9 bases match TRBD2. The V segment lost 0 bases and the J segment 0 bases; nucleotides outside the gene matches: 18. In germline, CDR1 is MGHRA, CDR2 YSYEKL. The CDR3 consists of 21 residues. The CDR3, as DNA: TGCGCCAGCAGCCAAGAGGTAGGTACTAGCGGGCCCTCGAGGAGCTCCTACGAGCAGTACTTC. It is translated as CASSQEVGTSGPSRSSYEQYF.

The CDR3 DNA follows: TGTGCCAGTATCGACAGGCCATTTAAAGAGACCCAGTACTTC. Translation gives CASIDRPFKETQYF. The chain combines TRBV7-2 with TRBJ2-5; D possibly corresponds to TRBD1 (6 bases). Trimming took off 9 bases at V and 3 bases at J, with 17 bases between the two ends. This CDR3 comprises 14 residues. CDR1 and CDR2 from the germline V gene are SGHTA and FQGNSA.

The chain joins TRBV6-5 to TRBJ1-2; D gene unclear. V was cut by 5 bases and J by 4 bases, with 11 bases left in between. CDR3 length: 13 residues. Germline loops: CDR1 MNHEY, CDR2 SVGAGI. Here the CDR3 DNA reads TGTGCCAGCAGTCGAATGGGCAGCTATGGCTACACCTTC. Translating gives CASSRMGSYGYTF.

The chain is built from TRBV28 and TRBJ1-4; the D is unclear. Germline CDR1 reads MDHEN; CDR2 reads SYDVKM. CDR3 size: 16 residues. V shed 6 bases and J shed 3 bases, with 17 bases lying between them. CDR3 in amino acids: CASSLPMTASNEKLFF. The DNA of the CDR3 is TGTGCCAGCAGCCTACCGATGACGGCGTCTAATGAAAAACTGTTTTTT.

This clone was found a few times. This sequence joins TRBV10-3 and TRBJ1-1; possible D gene TRBD1, 5 bases. Between the trimmed V and J ends, which lost 6 bases and 7 bases, there was a span of 24 bases. This CDR3 contains 16 residues. The V gene's germline CDR1 is ENHRY and CDR2 SYGVKD. CDR3 sequence (DNA): TGTGCCATCAGATCAGGCGAGGGCGGGGGGAGAGATGAAGCTTTCTTT. It translates to CAIRSGEGGGRDEAFF.

The rearrangement joins TRBV19 to TRBJ1-1, with D hard to call. The CDR3 consists of 10 residues. The V gene lost 5 bases and the J gene lost 8 bases, with 6 bases spanning the gap. Germline V gene sequence: CDR1 LNHDA, CDR2 SQIVND (reference sequence). This CDR3 reads CASSQGEAFF. CDR3 bases: TGTGCCAGTAGTCAAGGCGAAGCTTTCTTT.

The gene calls are TRBV19 and TRBJ1-5; TRBD1 might be the D (5 bases). This CDR3 has 14 amino acids. The V gene's germline CDR1 is LNHDA and CDR2 SQIVND (reference sequence). The germline V and J ends were trimmed by 3 bases and 6 bases, with 12 bases remaining between them. The CDR3 spells CASSIDTGAQPQHF. The CDR3 DNA sequence: TGTGCCAGTAGTATTGACACAGGCGCTCAGCCCCAGCATTTT.

In its sample, this clone was seen once. The V call is TRBV12-3 or TRBV12-4, the J call TRBJ1-2; tentative D call: TRBD1 (5 bases). With 6 bases removed from V and 3 bases from J, the gap between germline ends came to 8 bases. This CDR3 is 12 amino acids long. CDR3 nucleotides: TGTGCCAGCAGCCAGGGAGACTATGGCTACACCTTC. Its protein is CASSQGDYGYTF.

The chain joins TRBV5-6 to TRBJ2-7; TRBD2 is a possible D gene (6 bases). The CDR3 has 14 amino acids. V lost 7 bases, J lost 5 bases, and 19 bases lay in between. Germline values: CDR1 SGHDT, CDR2 YYEEEE. The CDR3 here is CASRPGRGFDEQYF. The CDR3 region has the DNA TGTGCCAGCCGTCCGGGCCGGGGGTTTGACGAGCAGTACTTC.

This clone came up once. V and J are TRBV3-1 (or the pseudogene TRBV3-2) and TRBJ1-6; D unresolved. CDR3 length: 17 amino acids. Per germline, CDR1 LGHDT and CDR2 YNNKEL (reference sequence). Trimming took off 0 bases at V and 0 bases at J, with 9 bases between the two ends. The chain's CDR3 is CASSQEFQSSYNSPLHF. The CDR3 DNA reads TGTGCCAGCAGCCAAGAGTTTCAGAGCTCCTATAATTCACCCCTCCACTTT.